This T cell receptor beta chain was sequenced in a study of T cells in Graves' hyperthyroidism and ophthalmopathy. Background on the study: Peripheral blood was secured at the point of initial diagnosis, before any treatment. Study conclusions and caveats: Ophthalmopathy and stable hyperthyroidism were told apart by a 13 V-J model.

The source of the PBMCs was around 9 ml of fresh peripheral blood. Many counts were recorded for this clonotype. What it binds is not known. RNA transcripts gave rise to amplified TCR beta CDR3 regions. Primed by the HTBI set, a first-round RT-PCR was run on the TCR CDR3. A single record per CDR3 protein comes from TCRdb applying MiXCR to the multiplex PCR reads. The data show hundreds of thousands of distinct CDR3 sequences, less than 25% seen once. Trimming cost V 2 bases and J 2 bases, with 11 bases left between them. CDR3 length: 14 residues. Germline CDR1 SGDLS, CDR2 YYNGEE. The chain recombines TRBV9 with TRBJ2-7; D may correspond to TRBD1 or TRBD2 (5 bases each). This clonotype originated in a man aged 25 to 40 with Graves' ophthalmopathy. Sequencing was carried out using blood. The CDR3 reads CASSVGDGAYEQYF. The CDR3, as DNA: TGTGCCAGCAGCGTTGGGGACGGAGCCTACGAGCAGTACTTC.